Below are 11 T cell receptor beta chains sequenced from a single sample in a study of T cell repertoires in cytomegalovirus infection. MiXCR was run by TCRdb on the reads, yielding one entry per CDR3 protein. Here the sample spans about 300,000 distinct CDR3 sequences, around 10% being singletons. Sequenced material: PBMCs. Receptors originate from a human donor in good health (CMV status not recorded). Some clones in this sample may be carry-over from other donors' samples.

The table lists this clonotype with many counts. At one end, the junction sequence differs from germline, possibly due to a read error. This sequence joins TRBV7-7 and TRBJ2-1; TRBD2 aligns across 8 bases. The CDR3 has 13 residues. The germline gives CDR1 SSHAT, CDR2 FNYEAQ (reference sequence). This CDR3 is CASSFERGQEQFF. In DNA form, the CDR3 reads TGTGCTAGCAGCTTTGAGCGGGGGCAAGAGCAGTTCTTC.

The J gene is TRBJ1-4, the V gene TRBV12-3 or TRBV12-4; TRBD1 matches at 7 bases. Losses at the gene ends were 4 bases for V and 8 bases for J; bases not matched to a gene: 4. The length of the CDR3 is 13 residues. CDR3: CASSYRDSEKLFF. The CDR3 DNA reads TGTGCCAGCAGTTATCGGGACAGCGAAAAACTGTTTTTT.

Concerning this clonotype itself: Possible read error: a much larger clone is one base away. The genes are TRBV29-1 and TRBJ2-7; unclear D gene. Germline assignment: CDR1 SQVTM and CDR2 ANQGSEA. The CDR3 has 9 amino acids. The CDR3 nucleotides read TGCGGCGTTGGAGTAGAGCAGTACGTC. Protein: CGVGVEQYV.

This clonotype appeared many times. This chain joins TRBV28 and TRBJ2-3; D ambiguous. Germline V CDR1 and CDR2: MDHEN, SYDVKM. Trimming left V 4 bases short and J 2 bases short, with 13 bases between. This CDR3 comprises 15 residues. The CDR3 nucleotides are TGTGCCAGCAGTTCCGGACGGTCACACACAGATACGCAGTATTTT. Translated: CASSSGRSHTDTQYF. Based on the CDR3 plus reference TRBV28 and TRBJ2-3, the full variable domain is DVKVTQSSRYLVKRTGEKVFLECVQDMDHENMFWYRQDPGLGLRLIYFSYDVKMKEKGDIPEGYSVSREKKERFSLILESASTNQTSMYLCASSSGRSHTDTQYFGPGTRLTVL.

The sample holds many counts of this clonotype. The gene calls are TRBV27 and TRBJ2-4; 8 bases fit TRBD1. The CDR3 loop spans 17 amino acids. The V and J ends lost 5 bases and 0 bases, in that order; junction bases with no gene match: 9. In germline, CDR1 is MNHEY, CDR2 SMNVEV (reference sequence). The CDR3 DNA sequence: TGTGCCAGCAGTAAGGGGGGTACAGGGGGAGCCAAAAACATTCAGTACTTC. Amino acids: CASSKGGTGGAKNIQYF.

About this clonotype: A clone one base away is much larger, so this may be a read error. The genes are TRBV12-3 or TRBV12-4 and TRBJ2-7; TRBD1 might be the D (5 bases). V lost 2 bases and J 8 bases, leaving 13 bases between the germline ends. There are 13 residues in the CDR3. CDR3 loop: CASSLMQGSKQYV. In DNA, the CDR3 is TGTGCCAGCAGTTTAATGCAGGGTTCCAAGCAGTACGTC.

There are many counts of this clonotype. V and J are TRBV14 and TRBJ2-2; 8 bases are a match to TRBD2. This CDR3 spans 16 amino acids. Trimming removed 3 bases from V and 6 bases from J; junction bases left unmatched: 9. The germline CDR1 and CDR2 sequences are SGHDN and FVKESK. CDR3 nucleotides: TGTGCCAGCAGCCAGGTTCGGCGGGGGGCCTCCGGGGAGCTGTTTTTT. Translated: CASSQVRRGASGELFF.

This clonotype came up many times. V usage is TRBV14 and J usage is TRBJ2-2; 7 nucleotides align to TRBD2. V gave up 4 bases and J gave up 1 base; unmatched junction bases: 6. This CDR3 has 16 amino acids. Germline CDR1 reads SGHDN; CDR2 reads FVKESK. The CDR3 DNA sequence: TGTGCCAGCAGCCCCTTATTAGCGGGGAACACCGGGGAGCTGTTTTTT. Residues: CASSPLLAGNTGELFF. Full variable domain (remainder filled in from reference TRBV14 and TRBJ2-2): EAGVTQFPSHSVIEKGQTVTLRCDPISGHDNLYWYRRVMGKEIKFLLHFVKESKQDESGMPNNRFLAERTGGTYSTLKVQPAELEDSGVYFCASSPLLAGNTGELFFGEGSRLTVL.

The table lists this clonotype with many counts. The chain is built from TRBV5-1 and TRBJ2-1; 7 nucleotides line up with TRBD1. Unmatched junction bases numbered 4, after V lost 7 bases and J lost 0 bases. The germline CDR1 and CDR2 sequences are SGHRS and YFSETQ. The CDR3 has 14 amino acids. CDR3 DNA: TGCGCCAGCTTCCGGGACAGCTCCTACAATGAGCAGTTCTTC. Translation: CASFRDSSYNEQFF.

The chain carries TRBV10-3 and TRBJ2-7; weak D call: TRBD1 (5 bases). The V end was cut by 6 bases, the J end by 4 bases, with 10 bases between. The CDR3 covers 12 residues. Germline V gene lookup returns CDR1 ENHRY and CDR2 SYGVKD. CDR3 coding DNA: TGTGCCATCAGCATGCAGGGTTACGAGCAGTACTTC. This gives the protein CAISMQGYEQYF.

This clonotype was found a few times. The V gene is TRBV6-5, the J gene TRBJ2-7; D unclear. Per germline, CDR1 MNHEY and CDR2 SVGAGI. The CDR3 spans 13 residues. V shed 6 bases and J shed 1 base, with 10 bases lying between them. The DNA of the CDR3 is TGTGCCAGCAGAATGACACGATCCTACGAGCAGTACTTC. It translates to CASRMTRSYEQYF.